These 31 T cell receptor beta chains share one sample of origin, sequenced in a study of T-cell memory formation after mild COVID-19. TCRdb redid the calling of the 5' RACE reads with MiXCR, one entry per CDR3 protein. The data contain over 350,000 distinct CDR3 sequences, 16% of them singletons. The specimen sequenced was PBMCs or a T cell subset sorted from them (not recorded which). The receptors shown here come from a man aged 18-30 years who had mild COVID-19 (a few samples of this study predate the infection). Cell type and time point are not known.

This clonotype came up a few times. The rearrangement joins TRBV15 to TRBJ2-3, with TRBD2 as a possible D gene (6 bases). Trimming removed 7 bases from V and 4 bases from J, with 15 bases in between. The CDR3 has 14 residues. Germline-derived CDR1 and CDR2 are LNHNV and YYDKDF (reference sequence). The CDR3 sequence is CATTEGISPDTQYF. As DNA, the CDR3 is TGTGCCACCACGGAGGGGATTTCCCCAGATACGCAGTATTTT.

This clonotype was seen only a few times. The chain recombines TRBV20-1 with TRBJ1-5; D unresolved. Trimming removed 1 base from V and 7 bases from J, with 8 bases in between. The CDR3 totals 12 residues. Per germline, CDR1 DFQATT and CDR2 SNEGSKA (reference sequence). This CDR3 reads CSARAGEQPQHF. CDR3 nucleotide sequence: TGCAGTGCTAGAGCGGGAGAGCAGCCCCAGCATTTT.

This clonotype showed up just a few times. The rearrangement uses TRBV7-9 and TRBJ2-3, with D unclear. The CDR3 consists of 13 residues. CDR1 is SEHNR and CDR2 is FQNEAQ in the germline V gene (reference sequence). The germline V and J ends were trimmed by 7 bases and 0 bases, with 8 bases remaining between them. The CDR3 DNA reads as TGTGCCAGCACCCAATATAGCACAGATACGCAGTATTTT. This gives the protein CASTQYSTDTQYF. The whole variable domain, filled in from reference TRBV7-9 and TRBJ2-3, reads DTGVSQNPRHKITKRGQNVTFRCDPISEHNRLYWYRQTLGQGPEFLTYFQNEAQLEKSRLLSDRFSAERPKGSFSTLEIQRTEQGDSAMYLCASTQYSTDTQYFGPGTRLTVL.

This clonotype was counted only a few times. V usage is TRBV7-3 and J usage is TRBJ1-1; weak D call: TRBD1 (5 bases). The ends were cut back, 4 bases at V and 1 base at J, with 10 bases in the middle. Germline V lookup: CDR1 SGHTA, CDR2 FQGTGA. CDR3 length equals 14 residues. CDR3 nucleotides: TGTGCCAGCAGCTCAAGCGACAGGAACACTGAAGCTTTCTTT. Encoded protein: CASSSSDRNTEAFF.

Only a few counts were recorded for this clonotype. The germline gene is not matched at one end of the junction; a read error may be the cause. V gene TRBV7-2 combines with J gene TRBJ2-7, with TRBD1 identical over 12 bases. Germline CDR1 is SGHTA and CDR2 is FQGNSA. This CDR3 comprises 15 residues. CDR3 sequence (DNA): TGTGCCAGCAGCCTAGCGGGACAGGGGGCGGGAGAGCAGTACTTC. It yields the protein CASSLAGQGAGEQYF.

This clonotype was picked up many times. CDR3 protein: CTSSQERGREQYV. In nucleotides, the CDR3 is TGCACCAGCAGCCAAGAAAGGGGTAGAGAGCAGTACGTC. The chain couples TRBV1 to TRBJ2-7; the table assigns TRBD1, which was not confirmed against the DNA. TRBV1 is tagged as a pseudogene. The length of the CDR3 is 13 residues.

There are a few counts of this clonotype. This CDR3 reads CASSQDRDSYGYTF. CDR3 in DNA: TGTGCCAGCAGCCAGGACAGGGACTCTTATGGCTACACCTTC. The chain employs TRBV7-9 and TRBJ1-2, with 8 bases fitting TRBD1. Unmatched junction bases numbered 7, after V lost 5 bases and J lost 5 bases. Germline CDR1 reads SEHNR; CDR2 reads FQNEAQ (reference sequence). This CDR3 comprises 14 residues.

This clonotype was counted a few times. The rearrangement joins TRBV5-5 to TRBJ2-1, with a tentative D call TRBD2 (6 bases). CDR1 and CDR2 (germline): SGHKS, YYEKEE (reference sequence). This CDR3 region has 14 residues. The V and J ends lost 4 bases and 3 bases respectively, with 11 bases between them. The CDR3 loop reads CASSIYGSYNEQFF. In DNA, the CDR3 is TGTGCCAGCAGCATCTACGGGAGCTACAATGAGCAGTTCTTC. The whole variable domain, filled in from reference TRBV5-5 and TRBJ2-1, reads DAGVTQSPTHLIKTRGQQVTLRCSPISGHKSVSWYQQVLGQGPQFIFQYYEKEERGRGNFPDRFSARQFPNYSSELNVNALLLGDSALYLCASSIYGSYNEQFFGPGTRLTVL.

The rearrangement uses TRBV10-3 and TRBJ1-2; no firm D call. Trimming took off 2 bases at V and 4 bases at J, with 8 bases between the two ends. This CDR3 is 13 amino acids long. Looked up from germline, CDR1 is ENHRY and CDR2 is SYGVKD. This CDR3 is CAISEGGRYGYTF. CDR3 coding DNA: TGTGCCATCAGTGAGGGAGGCCGCTATGGCTACACCTTC.

CDR3 in amino acids: CASSPWTGSMNTEAFF. CDR3 coding DNA: TGCGCCAGCAGCCCCTGGACAGGTTCCATGAACACTGAAGCTTTCTTT. The gene calls are TRBV5-1 and TRBJ1-1, with 7 positions matching TRBD1. CDR1 and CDR2 (germline): SGHRS, YFSETQ. The CDR3 covers 16 residues. J gave up 0 bases and V 4 bases, and 9 bases lay outside the gene matches.

This clonotype was counted only a few times. Here the CDR3 reads CASSEGRVDEQYF. As DNA, the CDR3 is TGCGCCAGCAGTGAGGGAAGGGTTGACGAGCAGTACTTC. The genes are TRBV10-2 and TRBJ2-7; D unclear. The V end was cut by 2 bases, the J end by 5 bases, with 10 bases between. CDR1 and CDR2 (germline): WSHSY, SAAADI. CDR3 length: 13 residues.

This rearrangement joins TRBV12-3 or TRBV12-4 to TRBJ2-7; D is perhaps TRBD1 (6 bases). V lost 4 bases to trimming and J lost 3 bases, with 10 bases between them. The CDR3 extends over 13 amino acids. The DNA for the CDR3 is TGTGCCAGCAGTTCAGGGGTCCTCTACGAGCAGTACTTC. The encoded protein is CASSSGVLYEQYF.

The CDR3 coding sequence is TGCAGTGGTACTACAGTTCCGAAGGGCTACACCTTC. Protein sequence: CSGTTVPKGYTF. The V gene is TRBV20-1, the J gene TRBJ1-2; D is uncertain. CDR1 is DFQATT and CDR2 is SNEGSKA in the germline V gene (reference sequence). This CDR3 contains 12 residues. With 7 bases removed from V and 8 bases from J, the gap between germline ends came to 17 bases.

V and J are TRBV11-2 and TRBJ2-1; D might be TRBD1 (5 bases). V lost 1 base and J 3 bases, leaving 10 bases between the germline ends. CDR3 length: 15 residues. CDR1 and CDR2 (germline): SGHAT, FQNNGV. The CDR3 here is CASSLGRAGYNEQFF. The DNA for the CDR3 is TGTGCCAGCAGCTTAGGCAGGGCAGGCTACAATGAGCAGTTCTTC.

The chain links TRBV5-1 to TRBJ1-2, with TRBD1 identical over 9 bases. The CDR3 has 15 amino acids. With V trimmed by 2 bases and J by 6 bases, 8 bases remained unmatched. Germline-derived CDR1 and CDR2 are SGHRS and YFSETQ. The CDR3 protein is CASSFLPGQGNGYTF. CDR3 coding DNA: TGCGCCAGCAGCTTCTTACCGGGACAGGGCAATGGCTACACCTTC. Looking up the rest from reference TRBV5-1 and TRBJ1-2 gives the full variable domain: KAGVTQTPRYLIKTRGQQVTLSCSPISGHRSVSWYQQTPGQGLQFLFEYFSETQRNKGNFPGRFSGRQFSNSRSEMNVSTLELGDSALYLCASSFLPGQGNGYTFGSGTRLTVV.

This clonotype turned up a few times. This chain joins TRBV5-5 and TRBJ2-2; 8 bases align to TRBD1. The CDR3 is 15 amino acids. V lost 5 bases to trimming and J lost 7 bases; unmatched junction nucleotides: 10. Germline CDR1 and CDR2: SGHKS and YYEKEE (reference sequence). Written as DNA, the CDR3 is TGTGCCAGCAGTCCCAGGGGGCGAAGTATCGGGGAGCTGTTTTTT. Encoded protein: CASSPRGRSIGELFF.

This clonotype was seen more than once but under ten times. The chain joins TRBV7-9 to TRBJ2-3; D possibly matches TRBD1 or TRBD2 (5 bases each). CDR1 is SEHNR and CDR2 is FQNEAQ in the germline V gene (reference sequence). The CDR3 is made up of 16 amino acids. The V and J ends lost 5 bases and 0 bases respectively, with 15 bases between them. The DNA for the CDR3 is TGTGCCAGCAGCGCTCCGGGACGGTCTAGCACAGATACGCAGTATTTT. Protein: CASSAPGRSSTDTQYF.

The V gene is TRBV2, the J gene TRBJ2-7; D gene uncertain. The CDR3 is 14 residues long. Germline-derived CDR1 and CDR2 are SNHLY and FYNNEI. V dropped 2 bases and J dropped 4 bases, with 12 bases sitting between them. The CDR3 is CASSETPASYEQYF. The CDR3, as DNA: TGTGCCAGCAGTGAAACGCCGGCATCTTACGAGCAGTACTTC. Full variable domain (missing parts from reference TRBV2 and TRBJ2-7): EPEVTQTPSHQVTQMGQEVILRCVPISNHLYFYWYRQILGQKVEFLVSFYNNEISEKSEIFDDQFSVERPDGSNFTLKIRSTKLEDSAMYFCASSETPASYEQYFGPGTRLTVT.

This clonotype showed up just a few times. At one end the junction does not follow the germline gene, possibly because of a read error. The chain is built from TRBV7-7 and TRBJ2-1, with TRBD2 matching over 8 bases. CDR3 length: 14 amino acids. In germline, CDR1 is SSHAT, CDR2 FNYEAQ (reference sequence). The CDR3 coding sequence is TGTGCTAGCAAGCCGGGGGGGCCCCACAATGAGCAGTTCTTC. Its protein product is CASKPGGPHNEQFF.

This clonotype came up a few times. The chain employs TRBV6-4 and TRBJ1-2; 12 bases align to TRBD1. V dropped 4 bases and J dropped 8; count of bases not matched to a gene: 11. The CDR3 runs 16 residues. Germline CDR1 reads MRHNA; CDR2 reads SNTAGT. The CDR3: CASSASGQGATGGYTF. The CDR3 bases are TGTGCCAGCAGTGCTTCGGGACAGGGGGCGACAGGAGGCTACACCTTC.

The rearrangement links TRBV4-1 to TRBJ2-2; 12 bases are a match to TRBD2. This CDR3 contains 20 residues. With 0 bases clipped from V and 6 bases from J, the junction kept 14 bases outside the gene matches. In germline, CDR1 is MGHRA, CDR2 YSYEKL. The DNA for the CDR3 is TGCGCCAGCAGCCAAGAAAGGCTAGCGGGGGGGCGGGCTTATTCCGGGGAGCTGTTTTTT. Translating it yields CASSQERLAGGRAYSGELFF.

This clonotype was seen repeatedly, ten times or more. The gene calls are TRBV5-1 and TRBJ2-2; weak D call: TRBD1 (5 bases). From germline, CDR1 is SGHRS and CDR2 YFSETQ. The length of the CDR3 is 15 residues. Trimming stripped 3 bases from V and 7 bases from J, with 16 bases between. The CDR3 DNA is TGCGCCAGCAGCTCCGTTGGACAAACTGGCGGGGAGCTGTTTTTT. It specifies CASSSVGQTGGELFF.

This clonotype was seen at least ten times. This chain joins TRBV20-1 and TRBJ2-7, with D perhaps TRBD2 (6 bases). The germline V gene has CDR1 DFQATT and CDR2 SNEGSKA (reference sequence). The V end lost 6 bases, the J end lost 4 bases, and 10 bases lay between the germline ends. There are 11 residues in the CDR3. CDR3 loop: CSAEAGYEQYF. The CDR3, as DNA: TGCAGTGCGGAAGCGGGTTACGAGCAGTACTTC.

This clonotype was observed many times. This chain uses TRBV5-4 with TRBJ1-4; D ambiguous. V was clipped by 4 bases and J by 5 bases, with 3 bases between them. Germline V lookup: CDR1 SGHNT, CDR2 YYREEE (reference sequence). This CDR3 is 11 amino acids long. For the CDR3, the DNA is TGTGCCAGCAGCCTAAATGAAAAACTGTTTTTT. Amino acids: CASSLNEKLFF.

This chain uses TRBV19 with TRBJ2-5; perhaps D is TRBD1 or TRBD2 (5 bases each). The CDR3 has 13 residues. Per germline, CDR1 LNHDA and CDR2 SQIVND (reference sequence). V dropped 7 bases and J dropped 3 bases, with 12 bases sitting between them. CDR3 region: CASTGEGKETQYF. DNA of the CDR3: TGTGCCAGTACCGGCGAGGGGAAAGAGACCCAGTACTTC.

The chain joins TRBV20-1 to TRBJ2-1; the match to TRBD2 covers 9 bases. Trimming took 3 bases from V and 8 from J; bases not matched to a gene: 11. Germline V CDR1 and CDR2: DFQATT, SNEGSKA (reference sequence). The CDR3 runs to 15 residues. The CDR3 nucleotides are TGCAGTGCTAGGGCTCCGGGACTAGCAGGCGATGAGCAGTTCTTC. This codes for CSARAPGLAGDEQFF.

J is TRBJ2-3 and V is TRBV7-2, with 12 bases fitting TRBD2. V was clipped by 5 bases and J by 1 base; unmatched bases: 7. The CDR3 extends over 17 amino acids. Per the germline V gene, CDR1 is SGHTA and CDR2 is FQGNSA. The CDR3 region is CASSKRLAGDRTDTQYF. The CDR3 DNA reads TGTGCCAGCAGCAAACGACTAGCGGGGGACCGCACAGATACGCAGTATTTT. The whole variable domain, remainder taken from reference TRBV7-2 and TRBJ2-3, is GAGVSQSPSNKVTEKGKDVELRCDPISGHTALYWYRQSLGQGLEFLIYFQGNSAPDKSGLPSDRFSAERTGGSVSTLTIQRTQQEDSAVYLCASSKRLAGDRTDTQYFGPGTRLTVL.

This clonotype has only a few counts. This sequence joins TRBV5-1 and TRBJ2-1, with D maybe TRBD2 (6 bases). CDR1 and CDR2 (germline): SGHRS, YFSETQ. V gave up 4 bases and J gave up 3 bases, with 14 bases separating them. There are 15 residues in the CDR3. CDR3 loop: CASSPGGALYNEQFF. DNA of the CDR3: TGCGCCAGCAGCCCCGGGGGAGCCCTCTACAATGAGCAGTTCTTC.

The CDR3: CASMGKGGHPYNEQFF. The CDR3 nucleotides are TGTGCCAGCATGGGTAAGGGGGGACACCCCTACAATGAGCAGTTCTTC. The chain links TRBV7-3 to TRBJ2-1; D is possibly TRBD1 or TRBD2 (6 bases each). The V end was cut by 7 bases, the J end by 2 bases, with 18 bases between. There are 16 residues in the CDR3. Germline V gene lookup returns CDR1 SGHTA and CDR2 FQGTGA.

The V gene is TRBV3-1, the J gene TRBJ1-6; no clear D gene. The CDR3 is made up of 13 amino acids. Per germline, CDR1 LGHDT and CDR2 YNNKEL (reference sequence). With 6 bases removed from V and 8 bases from J, the gap between germline ends came to 11 bases. Here the CDR3 DNA reads TGTGCCAGCAGTCGTTTTAAGGATTCACCCCTCCACTTT. Amino acid sequence: CASSRFKDSPLHF.

This clonotype was counted only a few times. This chain joins TRBV19 and TRBJ2-2; D possibly uses TRBD1 or TRBD2 (5 bases each). With 3 bases removed from V and 2 bases from J, the gap between germline ends came to 13 bases. Per the germline V gene, CDR1 is LNHDA and CDR2 is SQIVND (reference sequence). The CDR3 consists of 16 residues. The CDR3 loop is CASSISGPINTGELFF. CDR3 DNA: TGTGCCAGTAGTATTTCGGGGCCCATTAACACCGGGGAGCTGTTTTTT.